Below, one TCR beta chain is given with its context. Which antigen it targets is not known. No base qualities exist here, and no much larger clone lies one base off it. A case-control design nested within a healthcare worker cohort in London, UK, was used, with weekly nasopharyngeal swab PCR tests and blood sampling performed. Healthcare workers were recruited during the week of the UK lockdown, between 23 and 31 March 2020, and followed weekly for up to 16 weeks. These data originate in a study of early T cells in non-severe SARS-CoV-2 infection (dated by TCRdb to the early 2020s). At the level of the whole study: Bulk RNA from unsorted whole blood was used for TCR sequencing, so alpha and beta chains could not be paired. The research as a whole found: VDJdb matching was skewed toward anti-spike CD8 responses, so virus-specific expansions were likely underestimated and private and CD4 specificities were missed.

CDR1 and CDR2, per the germline V gene, are MNHEY and SVGEGT. The V end gives up 8 bases and the J end 5 bases, leaving 9 bases in the junction not matched to a gene. The CDR3 runs 14 amino acids, cysteine and phenylalanine included. This entry keeps only the CDR3 DNA: 42 bases, framed from base 1. To prepare the library, 5' RACE was applied. Instrument on record: NextSeq 500. The TCR library protocol attached unique molecular identifiers to individual cDNA molecules to correct for sequencing error and PCR bias. Both TCR alpha and beta chains were sequenced, and tight co-correlation was observed between alpha and beta sequence abundances in each sample. In the paper's pipeline: Decombinator V4 was used to annotate the V gene, J gene and CDR3 of the TCR sequences. Expanded TCRs were defined as changing significantly between any two time points under a Poisson model with p below 0.0001. Abundances of TCRs were expressed as counts per million after normalisation to the total number of TCRs sequenced in each sample. MAIT TCRs were defined by TRAV1-2 paired with TRAJ12, TRAJ20 or TRAJ33, and iNKT TCRs by TRAV10 paired with TRAJ18. VDJdb, accessed on 1 November 2021, was searched for TCRs annotated for CMV, EBV and SARS-CoV-2, and TCRs annotated for more than one antigen were excluded. TCRdb trimmed the raw reads at Q25, called clones with MiXCR and kept productive beta chains. Rows with one shared CDR3 protein collapse into an entry with the most common genes and DNA. Here the V and J calls rest on TCRdb's processing, not on the authors' analysis. The sample table records over 85,000 distinct CDR3 sequences; roughly 13% of these occur just once. Approximately 6% of the sample belongs to the ten largest clones.

Recombination linked TRBV6-2 or TRBV6-3 to TRBJ2-5; the junction holds 9 bases that match TRBD2. Sequencing was performed on whole blood. This receptor was obtained from an adult who was a healthcare worker with PCR-confirmed SARS-CoV-2 infection or an uninfected control (not recorded which). The DNA sequence is as follows: TGTGCCAGCGGTGCGGGAGGGCCGGGGGAGACCCAGTACTTC. This yields the protein CASGAGGPGETQYF.